This T cell receptor (beta chain) was obtained from a study of breast tumors, draining lymph nodes, adjacent tissues. TCRdb re-called the multiplex PCR reads through MiXCR, storing one row per CDR3 protein. The data hold fewer than 150,000 distinct CDR3 sequences, with 21% observed a single time. Samples came from axillary lymph nodes draining the breast cancer. Germline V gives CDR1 GTSNPN, CDR2 SVGIG (reference sequence). The CDR3 consists of 13 residues. The germline V and J ends were trimmed by 4 bases and 7 bases, with 17 bases remaining between them. This clonotype was recorded at least ten times. Its antigen remains unknown. Study-wide points: The lymph node origin of tumor T cells was framed as consistent with a hypothesis, not demonstrated. Compared with lymph nodes, tumors were less diverse; compared with nontumor tissue, more. Compared with basal-like, luminal-like tumors shared significantly more repertoire with nontumor tissue. Data fit most tumor T cells coming from lymph node, expanding in tumor.

The specimen was axillary lymph node tissue. The TCR sequence derives from a female donor with breast cancer. Some clones in this sample may be carry-over from other donors' samples. The V gene is TRBV30, the J gene TRBJ2-7, with D perhaps TRBD1 or TRBD2 (7 bases each). CDR3 nucleotides: TGTGCCTGGACCCCAGGGGGGGCGAGGGAGCAGTACTTC. It specifies CAWTPGGAREQYF.